Below, 3 T cell receptor beta chains from the same sample are listed, as sequenced in a study of PD-L1 blockade in urothelial cancer. The time point is: peripheral blood 6 weeks after treatment start. The method was immunoSEQ multiplex PCR; TCRdb's version includes in-frame clones alone and lacks a portion of them. The data contain some 31,000 clones, approximately 81% of them seen just once; the ten biggest clones take up approximately 3.5%. The specimen was PBMCs, collected around atezolizumab (anti-PD-L1) treatment. The receptors were gathered from a man between 65 and 80 years old with urothelial cancer.

The table lists this clone with a few counts. The chain employs TRBV7-2 and TRBJ2-7; 10 bases line up with TRBD2. This CDR3 is built from 15 residues. J lost 0 bases, V lost 5 bases, and 4 bases had no gene match. Germline CDR1 is SGHTA and CDR2 is FQGNSA. The CDR3 region has the DNA TGTGCCAGCAGCGCCTTAGCGGGAGGCTCCTACGAGCAGTACTTC. This translates into CASSALAGGSYEQYF.

This clone has a single count. The chain couples TRBV9 to TRBJ2-3; 8 nucleotides agree with TRBD2. With 0 bases clipped from V and 4 bases from J, the junction kept 7 bases outside the gene matches. CDR3 length: 16 amino acids. Per germline, CDR1 SGDLS and CDR2 YYNGEE. CDR3 DNA: TGTGCCAGCAGCGTAGGGTCGAGCGGGAGTTCAGATACGCAGTATTTT. It codes for CASSVGSSGSSDTQYF.

The genes are TRBV6-5 and TRBJ2-7; 8 bases are a match to TRBD2. Germline CDR1 and CDR2: MNHEY and SVGAGI. J lost 5 bases, V lost 0 bases, and 9 bases had no gene match. This CDR3 comprises 16 residues. The CDR3 sequence: CASSYSKSGSFHEQYF. CDR3 sequence (DNA): TGTGCCAGCAGTTACTCGAAAAGCGGGAGTTTCCACGAGCAGTACTTC.